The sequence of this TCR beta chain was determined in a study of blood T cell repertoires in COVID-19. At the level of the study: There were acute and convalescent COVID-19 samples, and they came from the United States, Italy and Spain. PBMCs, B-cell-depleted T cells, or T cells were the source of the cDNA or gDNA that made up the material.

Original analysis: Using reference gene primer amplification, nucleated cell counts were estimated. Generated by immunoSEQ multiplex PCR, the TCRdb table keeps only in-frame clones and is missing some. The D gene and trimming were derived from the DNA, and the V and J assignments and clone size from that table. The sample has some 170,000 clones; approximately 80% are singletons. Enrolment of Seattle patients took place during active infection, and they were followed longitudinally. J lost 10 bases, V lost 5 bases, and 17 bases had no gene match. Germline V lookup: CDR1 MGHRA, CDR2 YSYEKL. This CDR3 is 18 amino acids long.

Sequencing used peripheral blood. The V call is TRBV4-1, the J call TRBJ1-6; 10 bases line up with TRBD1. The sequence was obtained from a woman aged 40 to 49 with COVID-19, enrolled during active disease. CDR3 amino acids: CASSSTRMIGTGASPLHF. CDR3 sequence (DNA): TGCGCCAGCAGCTCGACTAGAATGATCGGGACAGGGGCCTCACCCCTCCACTTT.